Presented here are 2 T cell receptor beta chains from one specimen sequenced in a study of CD8 T cells in Susac syndrome. Random-hexamer reverse transcription was applied to roughly 0.5 to 1 ug RNA. Each CDR3 protein gets one entry after TCRdb re-called the immunoSEQ multiplex PCR reads with MiXCR. The sample has about 69,000 distinct CDR3 sequences; around 90% are singletons. Specimen: CD8+ T cells from PBMCs. The origin of the receptors is a human donor with multiple sclerosis.

The V call is TRBV5-6, the J call TRBJ2-7; 10 bases are a match to TRBD2. Unmatched junction bases numbered 14, after V lost 5 bases and J lost 3 bases. The germline V gene encodes CDR1 SGHDT and CDR2 YYEEEE. The CDR3 spans 17 residues. CDR3 sequence: CASSFLSQAGGDYEQYF. The CDR3 DNA is TGTGCCAGCAGTTTTTTATCTCAAGCGGGGGGGGACTACGAGCAGTACTTC.

The V call is TRBV6-1, the J call TRBJ2-7; TRBD1 matches at 7 bases. This CDR3 has 16 amino acids. V was clipped by 2 bases and J by 0 bases; unmatched bases: 7. Per the germline V gene, CDR1 is MNHNS and CDR2 is SASEGT. CDR3 bases: TGTGCCAGCAGTGAAATCATCTGGGACAGCTCCTACGAGCAGTACTTC. Amino acid sequence: CASSEIIWDSSYEQYF.